The table lists the clone carrying this T cell receptor (beta chain) with many counts. These data originate in a study of patients and donors after allogeneic stem cell transplantation. TCRdb independently ran MiXCR on the RT-PCR reads; one entry per CDR3 protein. The data contain roughly 880,000 distinct CDR3 sequences, 15% to 20% of them seen just once; the ten biggest clones take up 6%. V lost 1 base and J 5 bases, leaving 10 bases between the germline ends. The CDR3 is 14 amino acids. In germline, CDR1 is LGHNA, CDR2 YSLEER. This sequence was found in a human donor who was either an allogeneic HSCT recipient or a stem cell or donor lymphocyte infusion donor (not recorded which). It is not recorded whose cells these are; they may come from a transplant donor. The sample taken for sequencing was blood, either unsorted or a sorted T cell fraction (not recorded which). V usage is TRBV4-3 and J usage is TRBJ2-3; TRBD1 or TRBD2 may be the D gene (5 bases each). The CDR3 sequence is CASSQGTRGDTQYF. The CDR3 region has the DNA TGCGCCAGCAGCCAAGGAACTAGGGGAGATACGCAGTATTTT.